A selection of T cell receptor beta chains follows, all from one sample in a study of CD8+ T cells in alopecia areata. Assay: immunoSEQ multiplex PCR; the TCRdb copy retains only in-frame clones and omits some. The data contain some 100,000 clones, roughly 63% of them singletons. The source material was CD8+ T cells sorted from blood, sampled at week 4, from a patient treated with tofacitinib. All receptors derive from a human donor with alopecia areata. CDR3s include the opening cysteine and the closing phenylalanine or tryptophan. D genes are given only for firm matches. Clone size, where shown, is once, few, many, or a class for clones that have expanded.

.,TRBJ2-3,TRBV29-1,.,CSAEGELGPTTQYF,TGCAGCGCTGAAGGGGAACTAGGCCCTACTACGCAGTATTTT
.,TRBJ2-5,TRBV6-1,.,CASSERWLQETQYF,TGTGCCAGCAGTGAAAGGTGGTTACAAGAGACCCAGTACTTC
TRBD1,TRBJ2-5,TRBV15,.,CATSTTGGRETQYF,TGTGCCACCAGCACAACAGGGGGCAGGGAGACCCAGTACTTC
.,TRBJ2-4,TRBV30,.,CAWSVVDIQYF,TGTGCCTGGAGTGTAGTGGACATTCAGTACTTC
.,TRBJ2-5,TRBV29-1,few,CSVVWGETQYF,TGCAGCGTTGTTTGGGGGGAGACCCAGTACTTC
.,TRBJ2-5,TRBV7-8,.,CASSFIVEETQYF,TGTGCCAGCAGCTTCATCGTTGAAGAGACCCAGTACTTC
.,TRBJ1-2,TRBV5-1,few,CASSWNRDLANYGYTF,TGCGCCAGCAGCTGGAACCGGGACTTAGCTAACTATGGCTACACCTTC
.,TRBJ2-3,TRBV2,.,CASRRSVRGTDTQYF,TGTGCCAGCAGGCGGTCCGTTAGGGGCACAGATACGCAGTATTTT
.,TRBJ1-2,TRBV19,once,CASSIVGSGDGYTF,TGTGCCAGTAGTATAGTGGGCAGCGGAGATGGCTACACCTTC
TRBD2,TRBJ2-7,TRBV29-1,.,CSVVPGLASSYEQYF,TGCAGCGTCGTACCGGGACTAGCGAGCTCCTACGAGCAGTACTTC
.,TRBJ1-1,TRBV30,.,CAWRETGEAFF,TGTGCCTGGAGGGAGACAGGAGAAGCTTTCTTT
TRBD1,TRBJ2-7,TRBV4-1,.,CASSQGGQGSYEQYF,TGCGCCAGCAGCCAAGGGGGACAGGGCTCCTACGAGCAGTACTTC
.,TRBJ2-1,TRBV6-5,.,CATRPGEGPYNEQFF,TGTGCCACCCGACCCGGCGAGGGGCCCTACAATGAGCAGTTCTTC